These 16 T cell receptor beta chains originate from one sample sequenced in a study of blood T cells in healthy people across ages. PCR was performed a second time for about 6 to 12 cycles using a sample-barcoded 5' primer and a J-beta primer mix. TCRdb reanalysed the 5' RACE reads using MiXCR and keeps one entry per CDR3 protein. The profile covers approximately 810,000 distinct CDR3 sequences, with under 30% appearing a single time and 15% to 20% taken by the ten largest. Sequences were obtained from blood. The receptors originated from a woman older than 75 in good health.

The table lists this clonotype with many counts. This chain connects TRBV7-2 to TRBJ2-7, with 10 nucleotides matching TRBD2. Germline CDR1 is SGHTA and CDR2 is FQGNSA. This CDR3 is built from 17 residues. The J segment lost 2 bases and the V segment lost 5 bases, leaving 12 bases of the junction unmatched. CDR3 sequence reads: CASSRFKAGGIPYEQYF. Here the CDR3 DNA reads TGTGCCAGCAGCCGATTTAAAGCGGGGGGGATCCCCTACGAGCAGTACTTC.

This clonotype was observed at least ten times. The V gene is TRBV20-1, the J gene TRBJ1-2, with D uncertain. Germline values: CDR1 DFQATT, CDR2 SNEGSKA (reference sequence). This CDR3 spans 13 amino acids. V was cut by 0 bases and J by 2 bases, with 7 bases left in between. CDR3 nucleotide sequence: TGCAGTGCTAGAGAATGGGAGAACTATGGCTACACCTTC. It encodes CSAREWENYGYTF.

This clonotype was seen many times. This chain uses TRBV24-1 with TRBJ2-3; the D gene is possibly TRBD1 (6 bases). CDR1 KGHDR and CDR2 SFDVKD come from the germline V gene. V shed 7 bases and J shed 2 bases, with 9 bases lying between them. The CDR3 totals 13 residues. CDR3 amino acids: CATRDRLTDTQYF. The CDR3 DNA sequence: TGTGCCACCAGGGACAGACTCACAGATACGCAGTATTTT.

This clonotype was found many times. The rearrangement uses TRBV14 and TRBJ2-1; possibly TRBD1 for D (6 bases). The CDR3 totals 15 residues. V shed 1 base and J shed 3 bases, with 10 bases lying between them. CDR1 SGHDN and CDR2 FVKESK come from the germline V gene. In nucleotides, the CDR3 is TGTGCCAGCAGCCAAGCCAGGGGTATCTACAATGAGCAGTTCTTC. Translating gives CASSQARGIYNEQFF.

This clonotype was picked up many times. This chain joins TRBV5-1 and TRBJ2-5; maybe TRBD2 (5 bases). The CDR3 consists of 15 residues. Germline CDR1 and CDR2: SGHRS and YFSETQ. V lost 0 bases to trimming and J lost 5 bases, with 14 bases between them. CDR3 amino acids: CASSLGASQRETQYF. CDR3 sequence (DNA): TGCGCCAGCAGCTTGGGGGCCTCGCAGCGGGAGACCCAGTACTTC. The variable domain in full, completed from reference TRBV5-1 and TRBJ2-5, reads KAGVTQTPRYLIKTRGQQVTLSCSPISGHRSVSWYQQTPGQGLQFLFEYFSETQRNKGNFPGRFSGRQFSNSRSEMNVSTLELGDSALYLCASSLGASQRETQYFGPGTRLLVL.

This clonotype has at least ten counts. The chain employs TRBV25-1 and TRBJ2-5; 7 bases match TRBD2. The CDR3 is 14 amino acids. The germline V gene has CDR1 MGHDK and CDR2 SYGVNS. V lost 4 bases, J lost 7 bases, and 9 bases stayed unmatched. The CDR3 is CASSGPGAGPTQYF. The DNA of the CDR3 is TGTGCCAGCAGTGGACCAGGAGCGGGGCCGACCCAGTACTTC.

The chain recombines TRBV7-2 with TRBJ2-7; D is perhaps TRBD1 or TRBD2 (6 bases each). Germline-derived CDR1 and CDR2 are SGHTA and FQGNSA. The V end was cut by 3 bases, the J end by 5 bases, with 11 bases between. CDR3 length: 13 residues. The CDR3 spells CASSFVGGNEQYF. The CDR3 DNA reads TGTGCCAGCAGCTTTGTAGGGGGGAACGAGCAGTACTTC.

Comment on this clonotype: A much larger clone sits a single nucleotide away, making a read error possible. The chain couples TRBV7-2 to TRBJ2-7; 12 bases align to TRBD2. CDR3 length: 16 amino acids. The V and J ends lost 6 bases and 7 bases, in that order; junction bases with no gene match: 13. Per germline, CDR1 SGHTA and CDR2 FQGNSA. For the CDR3, the DNA is TGTGCCAGCAGGTCTAGCGGGGGGGCTAAGGGCAATGAGCAGTACTTC. Its translation: CASRSSGGAKGNEQYF.

A few counts support this clonotype. The CDR3 nucleotides are TGTGCCAGCAGCTGGAAGCGACTCAGCACTGAAGCTTTCTTT. The encoded protein is CASSWKRLSTEAFF. The V gene is TRBV5-6, the J gene TRBJ1-1; D unresolved. V shed 3 bases and J shed 4 bases, with 13 bases lying between them. This CDR3 is built from 14 residues. Per germline, CDR1 SGHDT and CDR2 YYEEEE.

In this sample, this clonotype turned up a few times. The chain joins TRBV6-5 to TRBJ1-6; D unresolved. The CDR3 totals 15 residues. The ends were cut back, 5 bases at V and 9 bases at J, with 17 bases in the middle. The germline CDR1 and CDR2 sequences are MNHEY and SVGAGI. CDR3: CASSLRPSQGSPLHF. In DNA, the CDR3 is TGTGCCAGCAGTCTAAGGCCGTCACAAGGTTCACCCCTCCACTTT.

V and J are TRBV6-5 and TRBJ2-2, with D perhaps TRBD2 (5 bases). The CDR3 length is 13 residues. The V end was cut by 5 bases, the J end by 6 bases, with 10 bases between. Germline CDR1 MNHEY, CDR2 SVGAGI. The CDR3 DNA reads as TGTGCCAGCAGTCGGGGTAGGGCCGGGGAGCTGTTTTTT. This sequence encodes CASSRGRAGELFF.

Note on this clonotype: At one end, the junction sequence differs from germline, possibly due to a read error. The CDR3 sequence: CVSGISGVNEKLFF. The CDR3 DNA reads TGTGTCAGCGGCATATCAGGGGTGAATGAAAAACTGTTTTTT. V gene TRBV6-6 combines with J gene TRBJ1-4; the D gene is possibly TRBD1 (6 bases). In germline, CDR1 is MNHNY, CDR2 SVGAGI (reference sequence). CDR3 length equals 14 residues.

This clonotype has ten or more counts. The CDR3 coding sequence is TGTGCCAGCAGTGAAACCCCTACAGGGCACCTCCACTTT. This gives the protein CASSETPTGHLHF. V and J are TRBV6-2 or TRBV6-3 and TRBJ1-6; a weak D match, TRBD1 (6 bases). The CDR3 spans 13 residues. Per germline, CDR1 MNHEY and CDR2 SVGEGT. With 5 bases removed from V and 15 bases from J, the gap between germline ends came to 17 bases.

In this sample, this clonotype turned up many times. The rearrangement links TRBV20-1 to TRBJ2-5; D is ambiguous. This CDR3 contains 13 residues. CDR1 and CDR2 (germline): DFQATT, SNEGSKA (reference sequence). V shed 1 base and J shed 9 bases, with 15 bases lying between them. CDR3 in DNA: TGCAGTGCTAGAGTGGAAGGGCTTAAGGCCCAGTACTTC. As protein: CSARVEGLKAQYF.

About this clonotype: This may be a read error: a much more frequent sequence differs by one nucleotide. The J gene is TRBJ1-2, the V gene TRBV20-1; no reliable D call. CDR3 length equals 12 residues. The V gene lost 6 bases and the J gene lost 3 bases, with 11 bases spanning the gap. Per the germline V gene, CDR1 is DFQATT and CDR2 is SNEGSKA (reference sequence). CDR3 amino acids: CSAGRGDYGYTF. The CDR3 nucleotides are TGCAGTGCCGGACGGGGAGACTATGGCTACACCTTC.

The CDR3 protein is CASSQRQGSGANVLTF. The CDR3 bases are TGTGCCAGCAGCCAGAGACAGGGGTCTGGGGCCAACGTCCTGACTTTC. V gene TRBV14 combines with J gene TRBJ2-6; 8 positions agree with TRBD1. Germline CDR1 SGHDN, CDR2 FVKESK. Trimming removed 3 bases from V and 1 base from J; junction bases left unmatched: 2. CDR3 size: 16 residues. Together with reference TRBV14 and TRBJ2-6, the CDR3 gives the full variable domain: EAGVTQFPSHSVIEKGQTVTLRCDPISGHDNLYWYRRVMGKEIKFLLHFVKESKQDESGMPNNRFLAERTGGTYSTLKVQPAELEDSGVYFCASSQRQGSGANVLTFGAGSRLTVL.